A selection of T cell receptor beta chains follows, all from one sample in a study of STAT3 mutations in large granular lymphocyte leukemia. Profiled with immunoSEQ multiplex PCR; TCRdb holds only in-frame clones, not every one. The data show approximately 4,400 clones, 62% seen once. Specimen: PBMCs. The receptors were sampled from a human donor with T large granular lymphocyte leukemia. Some clones in this sample may be carry-over from other donors' samples. Each CDR3 is given with its conserved first and last residue. Fields, in order: V gene, J gene, clone size, D gene, CDR3 protein, CDR3 DNA. The D gene is left open where the match is weak. Size is stated for part of the rows, as once, few or many counts, or as a class when the clone is expanded.

V gene: TRBV19
J gene: TRBJ1-2
clone size: few
D gene: NA
CDR3 protein: CASSSSAAEGYTF
CDR3 DNA: TGTGCCAGTAGTTCATCGGCGGCCGAGGGCTACACCTTC

V gene: TRBV7-2
J gene: TRBJ2-7
clone size: once
D gene: NA
CDR3 protein: CASSLGRDNSYEQYF
CDR3 DNA: TGTGCCAGCAGCTTAGGGAGGGACAACTCCTACGAGCAGTACTTC

V gene: TRBV5-1
J gene: TRBJ2-1
clone size: few
D gene: TRBD1
CDR3 protein: CASSDTGTGGSYNEQFF
CDR3 DNA: TGCGCCAGCAGCGATACCGGGACAGGGGGCTCCTACAATGAGCAGTTCTTC

V gene: TRBV29-1
J gene: TRBJ1-2
clone size: NA
D gene: NA
CDR3 protein: CSVPGMGYGYTF
CDR3 DNA: TGCAGCGTTCCAGGGATGGGCTATGGCTACACCTTC

V gene: TRBV6-6
J gene: TRBJ2-7
clone size: NA
D gene: NA
CDR3 protein: CASSSNGLQRPYEQYF
CDR3 DNA: TGTGCCAGCAGCTCTAACGGGCTCCAGCGACCCTACGAGCAGTACTTC

V gene: TRBV6-1
J gene: TRBJ2-7
clone size: once
D gene: NA
CDR3 protein: CAIITPGSYEQYF
CDR3 DNA: TGTGCCATCATAACCCCCGGCTCCTACGAGCAGTACTTC

V gene: TRBV6-6
J gene: TRBJ2-7
clone size: NA
D gene: NA
CDR3 protein: CASSFGQSYEQYF
CDR3 DNA: TGTGCCAGCAGTTTCGGACAGAGCTACGAGCAGTACTTC

V gene: TRBV5-4
J gene: TRBJ2-3
clone size: NA
D gene: TRBD2
CDR3 protein: CASSLAGGGAGDTQYF
CDR3 DNA: TGTGCCAGCAGCTTGGCTGGCGGGGGGGCCGGGGATACGCAGTATTTT

V gene: TRBV25-1
J gene: TRBJ2-7
clone size: NA
D gene: NA
CDR3 protein: CASSEYGLYEQYF
CDR3 DNA: TGTGCCAGCAGTGAATATGGCCTCTACGAGCAGTACTTC

V gene: TRBV7-9
J gene: TRBJ1-2
clone size: NA
D gene: NA
CDR3 protein: CASSPWSSGYGYTF
CDR3 DNA: TGTGCCAGCAGCCCCTGGAGCAGTGGCTATGGCTACACCTTC

V gene: TRBV5-1
J gene: TRBJ1-1
clone size: few
D gene: TRBD1
CDR3 protein: CASSSTGAGGGTEAFF
CDR3 DNA: TGCGCCAGCAGTTCGACAGGGGCCGGGGGAGGGACTGAAGCTTTCTTT

V gene: TRBV30
J gene: TRBJ2-7
clone size: once
D gene: NA
CDR3 protein: CAWIEGNEQYF
CDR3 DNA: TGTGCCTGGATTGAAGGGAACGAGCAGTACTTC

V gene: TRBV29-1
J gene: TRBJ2-7
clone size: NA
D gene: TRBD2
CDR3 protein: CSAEGLDSYEQYF
CDR3 DNA: TGCAGCGCCGAGGGACTAGACTCCTACGAGCAGTACTTC

V gene: TRBV6-5
J gene: TRBJ1-2
clone size: NA
D gene: NA
CDR3 protein: CASSYGGGIYGYTF
CDR3 DNA: TGTGCCAGCAGTTACGGAGGGGGAATCTATGGCTACACCTTC

V gene: TRBV4-3
J gene: TRBJ2-7
clone size: NA
D gene: NA
CDR3 protein: CASSQDITADYEQYF
CDR3 DNA: TGCGCCAGCAGCCAAGATATAACGGCAGATTACGAGCAGTACTTC

V gene: TRBV30
J gene: TRBJ2-5
clone size: NA
D gene: TRBD2
CDR3 protein: CAWSSSGGWETQYF
CDR3 DNA: TGTGCCTGGAGTTCCAGCGGGGGCTGGGAGACCCAGTACTTC

V gene: TRBV29-1
J gene: TRBJ1-1
clone size: NA
D gene: NA
CDR3 protein: CSVASAGYNTEAFF
CDR3 DNA: TGCAGCGTTGCATCGGCAGGGTATAACACTGAAGCTTTCTTT

V gene: TRBV7-9
J gene: TRBJ2-7
clone size: NA
D gene: NA
CDR3 protein: CASSSLLYEQYF
CDR3 DNA: TGTGCCAGCAGCTCACTCTTATACGAGCAGTACTTC

V gene: TRBV7-9
J gene: TRBJ2-7
clone size: few
D gene: NA
CDR3 protein: CASSLGKAGSSYEQYF
CDR3 DNA: TGTGCCAGCAGCTTGGGCAAGGCGGGGAGCTCCTACGAGCAGTACTTC

V gene: TRBV30
J gene: TRBJ2-7
clone size: NA
D gene: TRBD1
CDR3 protein: CAWSVPRQGSRDEQYF
CDR3 DNA: TGTGCCTGGAGTGTCCCACGACAGGGCTCTCGGGACGAGCAGTACTTC

V gene: TRBV7-9
J gene: TRBJ2-7
clone size: few
D gene: NA
CDR3 protein: CASSADSPSYEQYF
CDR3 DNA: TGTGCCAGCAGCGCGGACAGTCCCTCCTACGAGCAGTACTTC

V gene: TRBV28
J gene: TRBJ1-1
clone size: few
D gene: NA
CDR3 protein: CASTPRRTNTEAFF
CDR3 DNA: TGTGCCAGCACCCCGCGCCGGACGAACACTGAAGCTTTCTTT

V gene: TRBV5-1
J gene: TRBJ1-6
clone size: NA
D gene: NA
CDR3 protein: CASSPRPAEGSPLHF
CDR3 DNA: TGCGCCAGCAGCCCTCGACCAGCCGAGGGTTCACCCCTCCACTTT

V gene: TRBV7-9
J gene: TRBJ2-3
clone size: NA
D gene: TRBD1
CDR3 protein: CASSLRTGVGDTQYF
CDR3 DNA: TGTGCCAGCAGCTTACGGACAGGGGTGGGAGATACGCAGTATTTT

V gene: TRBV5-6
J gene: TRBJ2-1
clone size: NA
D gene: NA
CDR3 protein: CASSLMRYEQFF
CDR3 DNA: TGTGCCAGCAGCTTGATGAGGTATGAGCAGTTCTTC

V gene: TRBV25-1
J gene: TRBJ2-7
clone size: NA
D gene: TRBD1
CDR3 protein: CASSALDRTYEQYF
CDR3 DNA: TGTGCCAGCAGTGCCCTGGACAGGACCTACGAGCAGTACTTC

V gene: TRBV29-1
J gene: TRBJ2-1
clone size: NA
D gene: NA
CDR3 protein: CSVGVIQGGNEQFF
CDR3 DNA: TGCAGCGTTGGGGTGATACAGGGCGGCAATGAGCAGTTCTTC

V gene: TRBV29-1
J gene: TRBJ1-2
clone size: NA
D gene: NA
CDR3 protein: CSVELGTRGGYTF
CDR3 DNA: TGCAGCGTTGAATTGGGGACCCGGGGTGGCTACACCTTC

V gene: TRBV5-4
J gene: TRBJ1-4
clone size: NA
D gene: TRBD1
CDR3 protein: CASSPGQGSNEKLFF
CDR3 DNA: TGTGCCAGCAGCCCTGGACAGGGATCGAATGAAAAACTGTTTTTT